These T cell receptor beta chains were read from a single sample in a study of blood T cells in healthy people across ages. TCRdb re-called the 5' RACE reads with MiXCR, one entry per CDR3 protein. The table includes 760,000 or so distinct CDR3 sequences, 25% detected once. This sample was shared with a second study, whose subject was T cells of mothers and their children.

Sequencing was carried out using blood. The origin of the receptors is a boy between 10 and 17 years old in good health. The CDR3 runs from the conserved cysteine through the conserved F or W. D genes are given only for firm matches. For some rows the clone size is stated as once, few or many, or as a class when expanded; others skip it.

J gene: TRBJ2-3
D gene: NA
V gene: TRBV6-1
clone size: NA
CDR3 DNA: TGTGCCAGCAGGGGTCTACGGGATACGCAGTATTTT
CDR3 protein: CASRGLRDTQYF

J gene: TRBJ2-5
D gene: NA
V gene: TRBV7-9
clone size: few
CDR3 DNA: TGTGCCAGCAGCTTCGACCCCCCGGAATTGCTCTTC
CDR3 protein: CASSFDPPELLF

J gene: TRBJ2-7
D gene: NA
V gene: TRBV4-1
clone size: NA
CDR3 DNA: TGCGCCAGCAGCCAAGAAAGGGGGTCGGGCGGGTTCTACGAGCAGTACTTC
CDR3 protein: CASSQERGSGGFYEQYF

J gene: TRBJ2-1
D gene: NA
V gene: TRBV11-2
clone size: few
CDR3 DNA: TGTGCCAGCAGCTCTTTGGACCAATCCGGCAATGAGCAGTTCTTC
CDR3 protein: CASSSLDQSGNEQFF

J gene: TRBJ1-2
D gene: NA
V gene: TRBV4-2
clone size: NA
CDR3 DNA: TGTGCCAGCAGCCAAGATAGGAAGGGAGTCGGCTATGGCTACACCTTC
CDR3 protein: CASSQDRKGVGYGYTF

J gene: TRBJ2-3
D gene: NA
V gene: TRBV12-3/TRBV12-4
clone size: NA
CDR3 DNA: TGTGCCAGCAGCGAGTTGGGATCTGGACCGAGAGATACGCAGTATTTT
CDR3 protein: CASSELGSGPRDTQYF

J gene: TRBJ2-1
D gene: NA
V gene: TRBV20-1
clone size: few
CDR3 DNA: TGCAGTGCTAGTACTGCGTGGGGTTACAATGAGCAGTTCTTC
CDR3 protein: CSASTAWGYNEQFF

J gene: TRBJ2-1
D gene: NA
V gene: TRBV7-6
clone size: few
CDR3 DNA: TGTGCCAGCAGCTGGCCCCGGGACTCCCCCTTGCACTACAATGAGCAGTTCTTC
CDR3 protein: CASSWPRDSPLHYNEQFF

J gene: TRBJ2-1
D gene: TRBD1
V gene: TRBV27
clone size: once
CDR3 DNA: TGTGCCAGCAGTTTACAGGGGACAGCGGTATTTGAGCAGTTCTTC
CDR3 protein: CASSLQGTAVFEQFF

J gene: TRBJ2-3
D gene: TRBD2
V gene: TRBV7-3
clone size: NA
CDR3 DNA: TGTGCCAGCAGCCCCCGGACTAGCGGCTCAGATACGCAGTATTTT
CDR3 protein: CASSPRTSGSDTQYF

J gene: TRBJ1-2
D gene: NA
V gene: TRBV20-1
clone size: NA
CDR3 DNA: TGCAGTGCTAGAGATCAGGGTTGGAATGGATACACCTTC
CDR3 protein: CSARDQGWNGYTF

J gene: TRBJ2-7
D gene: NA
V gene: TRBV18
clone size: few
CDR3 DNA: TGCGCCAGCTCACGAGGGGTAACCTACGAGCAGTACTTC
CDR3 protein: CASSRGVTYEQYF

J gene: TRBJ2-7
D gene: NA
V gene: TRBV10-2
clone size: NA
CDR3 DNA: TGCGCCAGCGTGGACGAGGGGGAGCCTAACGAGCAGTACTTC
CDR3 protein: CASVDEGEPNEQYF

J gene: TRBJ2-1
D gene: TRBD2
V gene: TRBV3-1
clone size: few
CDR3 DNA: TGTGCCAGCAGCCCTAGCGGGGGGGCGGGTGAGCAGTTCTTC
CDR3 protein: CASSPSGGAGEQFF

J gene: TRBJ2-2
D gene: TRBD1
V gene: TRBV20-1
clone size: NA
CDR3 DNA: TGCAGTGCTAGATCCCCGGGACAGCGGACCGGGGAGCTGTTTTTT
CDR3 protein: CSARSPGQRTGELFF

J gene: TRBJ2-2
D gene: NA
V gene: TRBV6-6
clone size: NA
CDR3 DNA: TGTGCCAGCAATAGACTGAGTCTGAACACCGGGGAGCTGTTTTTT
CDR3 protein: CASNRLSLNTGELFF

J gene: TRBJ1-6
D gene: NA
V gene: TRBV7-9
clone size: NA
CDR3 DNA: TGTGCCAGCAGCTTACATCTTCTTGGGAAAGAATCCTATAATTCACCCCTCCACTTT
CDR3 protein: CASSLHLLGKESYNSPLHF

J gene: TRBJ1-4
D gene: TRBD1
V gene: TRBV5-1
clone size: NA
CDR3 DNA: TGCGCCAGCAGCTTGGACCCGAAGGGACAGGGCGTTGAAAAACTGTTTTTT
CDR3 protein: CASSLDPKGQGVEKLFF

J gene: TRBJ2-3
D gene: NA
V gene: TRBV12-3/TRBV12-4
clone size: once
CDR3 DNA: TGTGCCAGCAGCTCCCTTTTATCTGACAGAAGTAGCACAGATACGCAGTATTTT
CDR3 protein: CASSSLLSDRSSTDTQYF

J gene: TRBJ2-5
D gene: NA
V gene: TRBV18
clone size: NA
CDR3 DNA: TGTGCCAGCTCACCACCGGAAGGGGGTCAAGAGACCCAGTACTTC
CDR3 protein: CASSPPEGGQETQYF